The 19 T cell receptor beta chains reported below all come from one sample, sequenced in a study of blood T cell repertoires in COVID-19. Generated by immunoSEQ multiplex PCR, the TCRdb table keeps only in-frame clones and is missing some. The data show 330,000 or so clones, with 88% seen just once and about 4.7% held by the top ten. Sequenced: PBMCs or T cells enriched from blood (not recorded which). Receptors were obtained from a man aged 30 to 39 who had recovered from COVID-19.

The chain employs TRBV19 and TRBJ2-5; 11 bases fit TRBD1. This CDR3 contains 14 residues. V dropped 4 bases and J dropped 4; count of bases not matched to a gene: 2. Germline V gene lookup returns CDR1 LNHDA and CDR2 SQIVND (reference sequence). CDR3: CASSTDRGRETQYF. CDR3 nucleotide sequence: TGTGCCAGTAGTACGGACAGGGGGCGAGAGACCCAGTACTTC.

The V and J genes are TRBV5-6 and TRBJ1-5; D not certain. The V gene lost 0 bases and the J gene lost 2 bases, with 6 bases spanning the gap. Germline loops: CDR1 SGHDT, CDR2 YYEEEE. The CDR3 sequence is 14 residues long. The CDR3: CASSLGHRNQPQHF. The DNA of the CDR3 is TGTGCCAGCAGCTTGGGACACCGCAATCAGCCCCAGCATTTT.

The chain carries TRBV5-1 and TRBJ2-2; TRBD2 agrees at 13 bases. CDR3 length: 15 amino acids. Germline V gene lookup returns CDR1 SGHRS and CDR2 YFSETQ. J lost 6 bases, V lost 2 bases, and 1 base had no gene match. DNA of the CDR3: TGCGCCAGCAGCTTAGGACTAGCGGGGGCCGGGGAGCTGTTTTTT. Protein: CASSLGLAGAGELFF.

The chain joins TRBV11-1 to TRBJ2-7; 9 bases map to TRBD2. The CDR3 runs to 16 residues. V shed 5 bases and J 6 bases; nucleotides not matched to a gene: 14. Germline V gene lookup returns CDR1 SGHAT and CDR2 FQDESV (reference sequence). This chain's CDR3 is CASSPNLRGGGVEQYF. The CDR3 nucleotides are TGTGCCAGCAGCCCAAACCTACGCGGGGGGGGCGTCGAGCAGTACTTC.

CDR3 loop: CAKRGAGGQYF. CDR3 in DNA: TGTGCCAAAAGGGGTGCTGGTGGGCAGTACTTC. V gene TRBV7-9 combines with J gene TRBJ2-7; a possible D gene is TRBD1 (5 bases). The germline CDR1 and CDR2 sequences are SEHNR and FQNEAQ (reference sequence). The CDR3 covers 11 residues. The ends were cut back, 10 bases at V and 9 bases at J, with 16 bases in the middle.

CDR3 bases: TGTGCCAGCAGCTCAAGGGGAGGGGACACAGATACGCAGTATTTT. Its protein is CASSSRGGDTDTQYF. J is TRBJ2-3 and V is TRBV7-6; TRBD2 matches 7 bases. The V gene's germline CDR1 is SGHVS and CDR2 FNYEAQ. The CDR3 length is 15 residues. Unmatched junction bases numbered 6, after V lost 4 bases and J lost 2 bases.

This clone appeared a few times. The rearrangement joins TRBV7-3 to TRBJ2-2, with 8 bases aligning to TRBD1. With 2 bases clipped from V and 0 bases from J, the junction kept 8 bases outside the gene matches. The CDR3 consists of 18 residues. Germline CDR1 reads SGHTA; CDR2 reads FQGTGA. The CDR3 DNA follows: TGTGCCAGCAGCTTATATCCTCGGACAGGGACGAACACCGGGGAGCTGTTTTTT. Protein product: CASSLYPRTGTNTGELFF.

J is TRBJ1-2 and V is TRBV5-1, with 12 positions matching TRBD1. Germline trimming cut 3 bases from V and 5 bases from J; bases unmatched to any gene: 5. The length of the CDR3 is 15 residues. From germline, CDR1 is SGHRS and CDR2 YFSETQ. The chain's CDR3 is CASSWGQGAGYGYTF. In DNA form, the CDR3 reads TGCGCCAGCAGCTGGGGACAGGGGGCAGGATATGGCTACACCTTC.

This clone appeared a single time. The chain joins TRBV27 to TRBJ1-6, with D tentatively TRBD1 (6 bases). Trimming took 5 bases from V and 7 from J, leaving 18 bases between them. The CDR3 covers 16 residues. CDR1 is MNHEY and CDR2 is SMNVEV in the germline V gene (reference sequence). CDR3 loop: CASSPQTGRGNSPLHF. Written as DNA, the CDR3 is TGTGCCAGCAGTCCACAAACAGGGAGGGGCAATTCACCCCTCCACTTT.

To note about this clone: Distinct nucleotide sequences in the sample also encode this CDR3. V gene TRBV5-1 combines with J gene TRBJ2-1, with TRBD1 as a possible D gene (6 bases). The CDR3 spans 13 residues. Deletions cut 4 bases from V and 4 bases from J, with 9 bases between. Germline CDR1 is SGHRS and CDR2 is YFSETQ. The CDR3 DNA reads TGCGCCAGCAGCCCAGGACAGTACAATGAGCAGTTCTTC. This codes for CASSPGQYNEQFF.

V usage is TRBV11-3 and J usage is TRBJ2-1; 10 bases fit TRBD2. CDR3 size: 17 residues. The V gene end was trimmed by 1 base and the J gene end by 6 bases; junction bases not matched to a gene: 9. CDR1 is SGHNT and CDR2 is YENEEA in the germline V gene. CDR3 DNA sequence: TGTGCCAGCAGCTTAGCCACCCTAGCGGGGGAGGCCAATGAGCAGTTCTTC. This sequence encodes CASSLATLAGEANEQFF.

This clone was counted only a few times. Here the CDR3 reads CASPTGTSPYEQYF. As DNA, the CDR3 is TGTGCCAGTCCAACCGGGACTAGCCCTTACGAGCAGTACTTC. The chain has TRBV2 and TRBJ2-7, with 9 bases identical to TRBD2. CDR3 length: 14 residues. Per the germline V gene, CDR1 is SNHLY and CDR2 is FYNNEI. The ends lost 9 bases at V and 4 bases at J; junction bases unmatched: 10.

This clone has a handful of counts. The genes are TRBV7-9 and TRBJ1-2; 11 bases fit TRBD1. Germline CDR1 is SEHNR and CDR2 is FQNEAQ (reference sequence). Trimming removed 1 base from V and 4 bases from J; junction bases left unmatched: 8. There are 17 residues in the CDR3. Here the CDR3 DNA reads TGTGCCAGCAGCTTAGGCCCCGGACAGGGGGCCTTCTATGGCTACACCTTC. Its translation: CASSLGPGQGAFYGYTF.

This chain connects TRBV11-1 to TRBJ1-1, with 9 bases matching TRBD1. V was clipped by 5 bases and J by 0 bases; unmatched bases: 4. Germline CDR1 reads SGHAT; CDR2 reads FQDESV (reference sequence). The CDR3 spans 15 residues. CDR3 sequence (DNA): TGTGCCAGCAGCCAACAGGGGGCTATGAACACTGAAGCTTTCTTT. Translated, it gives CASSQQGAMNTEAFF.

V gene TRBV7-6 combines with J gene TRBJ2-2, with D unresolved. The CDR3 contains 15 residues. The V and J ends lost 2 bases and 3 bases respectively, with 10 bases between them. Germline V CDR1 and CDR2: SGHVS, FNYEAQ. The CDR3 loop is CASSLNPQDTGELFF. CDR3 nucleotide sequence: TGTGCCAGCAGCTTAAATCCCCAGGACACCGGGGAGCTGTTTTTT.

The DNA of the CDR3 is TGCGCCAGCAGTAAGGGACAGGGTAGGGAGGAGCAGTTCTTC. The encoded protein is CASSKGQGREEQFF. This sequence joins TRBV10-1 and TRBJ2-1; 9 bases align to TRBD1. V was clipped by 5 bases and J by 10 bases; unmatched bases: 9. CDR3 length: 14 amino acids. Germline V gives CDR1 WNHNN, CDR2 SYGVQD (reference sequence).

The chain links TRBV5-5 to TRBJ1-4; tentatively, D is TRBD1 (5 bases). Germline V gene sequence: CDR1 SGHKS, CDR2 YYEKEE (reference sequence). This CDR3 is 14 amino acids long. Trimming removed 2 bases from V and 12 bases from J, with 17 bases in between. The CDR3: CASSFRQPPKELFF. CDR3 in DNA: TGTGCCAGCAGCTTTCGACAGCCTCCGAAAGAACTGTTTTTT.

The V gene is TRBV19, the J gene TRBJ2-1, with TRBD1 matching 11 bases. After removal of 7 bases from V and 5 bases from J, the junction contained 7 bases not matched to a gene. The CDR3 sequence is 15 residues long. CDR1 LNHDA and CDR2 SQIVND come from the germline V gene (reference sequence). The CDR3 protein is CASTRTGGRDNEQFF. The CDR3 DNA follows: TGTGCCAGTACCCGGACAGGGGGCCGGGACAATGAGCAGTTCTTC.

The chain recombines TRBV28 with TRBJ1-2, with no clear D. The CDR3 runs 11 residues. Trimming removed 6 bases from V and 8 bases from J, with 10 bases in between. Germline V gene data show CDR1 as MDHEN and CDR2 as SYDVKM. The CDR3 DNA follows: TGTGCCAGCAGATCTACGAGGGGCTACACCTTC. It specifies CASRSTRGYTF.